These T cell receptor beta chains were read from a single sample in a study of blood T cell repertoires in COVID-19. TCRdb's table, derived via immunoSEQ multiplex PCR, lists solely in-frame clones and lacks some. The repertoire holds some 320,000 clones, with approximately 91% as singletons. Sequencing was done on a sample of PBMCs or T cells enriched from blood (not recorded which). These receptor sequences come from a man aged 55 to 70 who had recovered from COVID-19. CDR3s include the opening cysteine and the closing phenylalanine or tryptophan. D genes are given only for firm matches. Only part of the rows carry a size: once, few, many, or a class if the clone is expanded.

TRBJ1-5 TRBV5-1 NA few CASSFEDNSNQPQHF TGCGCCAGCAGCTTTGAAGACAATAGCAATCAGCCCCAGCATTTT
TRBJ2-1 TRBV6-5 NA NA CASKAGLANNEQFF TGTGCCAGCAAAGCCGGGCTAGCGAACAATGAGCAGTTCTTC
TRBJ2-1 TRBV6-5 TRBD2 NA CASARGGSSYNEQFF TGTGCCAGCGCTCGAGGCGGGAGCTCCTACAATGAGCAGTTCTTC
TRBJ2-2 TRBV9 NA NA CASSPVRGRAGELFF TGTGCCAGCAGCCCCGTAAGGGGAAGGGCCGGGGAGCTGTTTTTT
TRBJ1-4 TRBV5-5 TRBD1 NA CASSLRGDRGNEKLFF TGTGCCAGCAGCCTACGCGGGGACAGGGGTAATGAAAAACTGTTTTTT
TRBJ2-1 TRBV7-9 TRBD2 NA CASSLVGTSGRIIEQFF TGTGCCAGCAGCTTAGTAGGGACTAGCGGGAGGATTATTGAGCAGTTCTTC
TRBJ1-2 TRBV28 NA NA CASSFGGQDYGYTF TGTGCCAGCAGTTTCGGGGGGCAGGACTATGGCTACACCTTC
TRBJ2-5 TRBV28 NA NA CASSLSQGGKETQYF TGTGCCAGCAGTTTATCTCAGGGGGGAAAAGAGACCCAGTACTTC
TRBJ1-4 TRBV30 NA NA CAWSFQINEKLFF TGTGCCTGGAGTTTCCAGATCAATGAAAAACTGTTTTTT
TRBJ2-7 TRBV5-1 NA NA CASSLVTGYEQYF TGCGCCAGCAGCTTGGTTACAGGCTACGAGCAGTACTTC
TRBJ2-7 TRBV9 NA NA CASSVGAFTYEQYF TGTGCCAGCAGCGTAGGAGCCTTTACCTACGAGCAGTACTTC
TRBJ2-7 TRBV18 TRBD1 once CASSHGTGFEQYF TGTGCCAGCTCACATGGGACAGGGTTCGAGCAGTACTTC
TRBJ2-7 TRBV6-5 TRBD1 NA CASSYWGQAAHEQYF TGTGCCAGCAGTTACTGGGGACAGGCCGCCCACGAGCAGTACTTC
TRBJ2-1 TRBV29-1 TRBD2 NA CSVEWGGNEQFF TGCAGCGTTGAATGGGGGGGAAATGAGCAGTTCTTC
TRBJ1-1 TRBV7-9 TRBD1 NA CASSLWGQTGNTEAFF TGTGCCAGCAGCTTGTGGGGACAGACAGGGAACACTGAAGCTTTCTTT
TRBJ1-1 TRBV18 NA NA CASSPFGSPEAFF TGTGCCAGCTCACCCTTCGGTTCTCCTGAAGCTTTCTTT
TRBJ2-6 TRBV3-1/TRBV3-2 TRBD1 NA CASSQGQGAQTGANVLTF TGTGCCAGCAGCCAGGGACAGGGGGCGCAGACTGGGGCCAACGTCCTGACTTTC
TRBJ2-4 TRBV18 TRBD1 once CASSPKETGGAKNIQYF TGTGCCAGCTCACCCAAAGAGACAGGGGGTGCCAAAAACATTCAGTACTTC
TRBJ2-2 TRBV7-3 TRBD2 NA CASSFTGTSNTGELFF TGTGCCAGCAGCTTCACCGGGACTAGCAACACCGGGGAGCTGTTTTTT
TRBJ2-1 TRBV29-1 NA NA CSVERESSYNEQFF TGCAGCGTTGAGAGGGAGAGCTCCTACAATGAGCAGTTCTTC
TRBJ1-1 TRBV19 NA NA CASSMGTGLSEAFF TGTGCCAGTAGTATGGGAACAGGGTTATCAGAAGCTTTCTTT